These 15 T cell receptor beta chains were sequenced from one sample in a study of blood T cell repertoires in COVID-19 (dated by TCRdb to 2020 to 2021). Library preparation was by the immunoSEQ multiplex PCR assay. TCRdb took this table from immuneACCESS and kept in-frame rearrangements with V and J called. Such tables lack part of the clones; where checked against another copy, unresolved V genes explain under half of the gap, and the rest is unexplained. The sample data list about 150,000 clones, and over 70% of these were observed just once. Roughly 0.58% of the sample lies in the top ten. The source material was peripheral blood. Source of these receptors: a man aged 55-75 years with acute or convalescent COVID-19.

The rearrangement links TRBV4-3 to TRBJ2-7; a weak D match, TRBD1 (6 bases). V dropped 0 bases and J dropped 0 bases, with 15 bases sitting between them. The CDR3 loop spans 17 amino acids. The V gene's germline CDR1 is LGHNA and CDR2 YSLEER. CDR3 protein: CASSQDLRGHFSYEQYF. Here the CDR3 DNA reads TGCGCCAGCAGCCAAGATCTGAGGGGACATTTCTCCTACGAGCAGTACTTC.

The rearrangement joins TRBV24-1 to TRBJ2-3, with D hard to call. CDR3 length equals 13 residues. Germline V CDR1 and CDR2: KGHDR, SFDVKD. V was shortened by 4 bases and J by 2 bases, with 6 bases between the two germline ends. CDR3 protein: CATSDSTTDTQYF. CDR3 in DNA: TGTGCCACCAGTGACTCTACCACAGATACGCAGTATTTT.

As for this clone: Its ends do not fully match the called genes, so a read error is possible. The V call is TRBV9, the J call TRBJ1-3, with D uncertain. The CDR3 consists of 16 residues. Germline V gene lookup returns CDR1 SGDLS and CDR2 YYNGEE. The CDR3: CASSPQTGISGNTMYF. The CDR3 region has the DNA TGTGCCAGCAGCCCACAAACGGGTATCTCTGGAAACACCATGTATTTT. The full variable domain, rest sourced from reference TRBV9 and TRBJ1-3, is DSGVTQTPKHLITATGQRVTLRCSPRSGDLSVYWYQQSLDQGLQFLIQYYNGEERAKGNILERFSAQQFPDLHSELNLSSLELGDSALYFCASSPQTGISGNTMYFGEGSWLTVV.

This clone appeared once. The chain recombines TRBV3-1 (or the pseudogene TRBV3-2) with TRBJ1-2; D is undetermined. Germline CDR1 is LGHDT and CDR2 is YNNKEL (reference sequence). The CDR3 is 14 residues long. V was trimmed by 4 bases and J by 4 bases, leaving 13 bases between them. The CDR3 bases are TGTGCCAGCAGCCCCCGGGTCGATTTCTATGGCTACACCTTC. Protein: CASSPRVDFYGYTF.

The chain links TRBV4-3 to TRBJ1-1; 7 nucleotides align to TRBD1. After removal of 0 bases from V and 5 bases from J, the junction contained 18 bases not matched to a gene. The germline CDR1 and CDR2 sequences are LGHNA and YSLEER. The CDR3 is made up of 19 amino acids. The CDR3 DNA is TGCGCCAGCAGCCAAGAAATCGCGACAGGGACCCAAGTATGGACTGAAGCTTTCTTT. It codes for CASSQEIATGTQVWTEAFF.

The chain couples TRBV24-1 to TRBJ2-1; D is undetermined. The CDR3 covers 14 residues. V was shortened by 6 bases and J by 3 bases, with 11 bases between the two germline ends. Germline CDR1 and CDR2: KGHDR and SFDVKD. As DNA, the CDR3 is TGTGCCACCAGTTTTCGGCGGATCTACAATGAGCAGTTCTTC. This sequence encodes CATSFRRIYNEQFF.

This clone has just a few counts. The chain is built from TRBV11-2 and TRBJ2-7, with a possible D match to TRBD2 (5 bases). The CDR3 covers 18 residues. CDR1 is SGHAT and CDR2 is FQNNGV in the germline V gene. Trimming removed 1 base at V and 0 bases at J, with 19 bases between. The CDR3 is CASSLGFGSRGLSYEQYF. As DNA, the CDR3 is TGTGCCAGCAGCTTAGGGTTTGGTTCACGAGGGCTCTCCTACGAGCAGTACTTC.

The chain joins TRBV29-1 to TRBJ2-2; tentative D call: TRBD1 (5 bases). V gave up 3 bases and J gave up 4 bases, with 9 bases separating them. The CDR3 consists of 13 residues. The V gene's germline CDR1 is SQVTM and CDR2 ANQGSEA. As DNA, the CDR3 is TGCAGCGTTGACCAGGGAAGCACCGGGGAGCTGTTTTTT. This gives the protein CSVDQGSTGELFF.

This clone showed up just a few times. This chain links TRBV6-4 with TRBJ1-1; 12 bases align to TRBD1. Germline V gene lookup returns CDR1 MRHNA and CDR2 SNTAGT. V lost 7 bases to trimming and J lost 0 bases; unmatched junction nucleotides: 9. CDR3 length equals 17 residues. The CDR3: CASMMRDRGQMNTEAFF. CDR3 sequence (DNA): TGTGCCAGCATGATGAGGGACAGGGGGCAAATGAACACTGAAGCTTTCTTT.

V is TRBV7-8 and J is TRBJ1-4; 9 bases align to TRBD1. With V trimmed by 5 bases and J by 8 bases, 6 bases remained unmatched. CDR1 and CDR2 (germline): SGHVS, FQNEAQ. The CDR3 extends over 14 amino acids. The CDR3 nucleotides read TGTGCCAGCAGCCCCGCGGACAGGGGAGAAAAACTGTTTTTT. Protein product: CASSPADRGEKLFF.

This chain uses TRBV3-1 (or the pseudogene TRBV3-2) with TRBJ1-5, with D perhaps matching TRBD1 (6 bases). V shed 0 bases and J shed 6 bases, with 12 bases lying between them. CDR1 is LGHDT, CDR2 YNNKEL, per germline (reference sequence). The CDR3 is 15 amino acids. The DNA of the CDR3 is TGTGCCAGCAGCCAAGATGGAACAGGGCGTCAGCCCCAGCATTTT. Its protein product is CASSQDGTGRQPQHF.

The chain has TRBV24-1 and TRBJ2-2; 9 bases align to TRBD1. The J segment lost 4 bases and the V segment lost 6 bases, leaving 5 bases of the junction unmatched. Germline loops: CDR1 KGHDR, CDR2 SFDVKD. The CDR3 length is 15 residues. CDR3 in amino acids: CATSKQGAGTGELFF. DNA for the CDR3: TGTGCCACCAGTAAACAGGGGGCTGGCACCGGGGAGCTGTTTTTT.

The chain recombines TRBV9 with TRBJ2-7; the D is unclear. The CDR3 is made up of 14 amino acids. In germline, CDR1 is SGDLS, CDR2 YYNGEE. Trimming removed 0 bases from V and 7 bases from J, with 14 bases in between. The chain's CDR3 is CASSVGSNREEQYF. In DNA form, the CDR3 reads TGTGCCAGCAGCGTAGGGTCTAACCGAGAGGAGCAGTACTTC.

The chain has TRBV4-1 and TRBJ2-5; D not certain. V lost 1 base, J lost 4 bases, and 13 bases lay in between. Germline V gene sequence: CDR1 MGHRA, CDR2 YSYEKL. There are 15 residues in the CDR3. The CDR3 DNA is TGCGCCAGCAGCCAAGGGAACGAGGTTGCAGAGACCCAGTACTTC. Translation: CASSQGNEVAETQYF.

The V call is TRBV6-5, the J call TRBJ1-1, with TRBD1 as a possible D gene (6 bases). Germline loops: CDR1 MNHEY, CDR2 SVGAGI. Trimming removed 5 bases at V and 1 base at J, with 14 bases between. The CDR3 covers 15 residues. CDR3 region: CASSNHREGNTEAFF. The CDR3 bases are TGTGCCAGCAGTAACCACAGGGAGGGGAACACTGAAGCTTTCTTT.